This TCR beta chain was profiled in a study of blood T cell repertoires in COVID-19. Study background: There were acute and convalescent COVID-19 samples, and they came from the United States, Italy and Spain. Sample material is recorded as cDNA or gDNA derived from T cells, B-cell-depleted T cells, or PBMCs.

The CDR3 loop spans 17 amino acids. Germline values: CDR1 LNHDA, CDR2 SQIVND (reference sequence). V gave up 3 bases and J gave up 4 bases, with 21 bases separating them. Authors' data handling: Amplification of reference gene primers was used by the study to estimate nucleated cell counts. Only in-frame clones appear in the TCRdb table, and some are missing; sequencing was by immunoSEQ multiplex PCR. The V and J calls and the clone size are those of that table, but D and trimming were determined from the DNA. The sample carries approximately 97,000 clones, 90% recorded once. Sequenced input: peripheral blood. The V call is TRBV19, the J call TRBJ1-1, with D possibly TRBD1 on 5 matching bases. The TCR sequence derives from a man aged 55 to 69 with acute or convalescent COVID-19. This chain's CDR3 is CASSMNVRGRVPTEAFF. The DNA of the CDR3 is TGTGCCAGTAGTATGAACGTGCGAGGCAGGGTTCCCACTGAAGCTTTCTTT.